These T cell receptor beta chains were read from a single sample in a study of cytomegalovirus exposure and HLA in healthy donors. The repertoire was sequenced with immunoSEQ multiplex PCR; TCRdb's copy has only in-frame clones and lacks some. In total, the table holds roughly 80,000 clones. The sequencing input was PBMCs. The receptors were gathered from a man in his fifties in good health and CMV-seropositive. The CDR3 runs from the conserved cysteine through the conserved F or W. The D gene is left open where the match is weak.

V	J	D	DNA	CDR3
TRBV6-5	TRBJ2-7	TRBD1	TGTGCCAGCAGTTCCGGGGACAGGGGAAGGAACGAGCAGTACTTC	CASSSGDRGRNEQYF
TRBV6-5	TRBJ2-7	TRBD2	TGTGCCAGCAGTTCGGGCGGGAGGCTCTCCTACGAGCAGTACTTC	CASSSGGRLSYEQYF
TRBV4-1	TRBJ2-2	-	TGCGCCAGCAGCCCGCGATTTAGCCCCGACACCGGGGAGCTGTTTTTT	CASSPRFSPDTGELFF
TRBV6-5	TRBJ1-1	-	TGTGCCAGCAGTCACCTCTGGGCGGGAAACACTGAAGCTTTCTTT	CASSHLWAGNTEAFF
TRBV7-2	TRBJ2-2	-	TGTGCCAGCAGCTTAGTCCGGGGAGGGGAGCTGTTTTTT	CASSLVRGGELFF
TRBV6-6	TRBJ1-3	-	TGTGCCAGCAGGGGGACATCTCGAGGAGACACCATATATTTT	CASRGTSRGDTIYF
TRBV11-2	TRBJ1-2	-	TGTGCCAGCAGCCCCGGTCAGGCCGCCTATGGCTACACCTTC	CASSPGQAAYGYTF
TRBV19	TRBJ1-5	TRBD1	TGTGCCAGTAGAGGACAGGGTAATCAGCCCCAGCATTTT	CASRGQGNQPQHF
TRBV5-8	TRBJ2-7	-	TGTGCCAGCAGCCCCCTAGAATTGTCCTACGAGCAGTACTTC	CASSPLELSYEQYF
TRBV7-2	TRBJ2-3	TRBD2	TGTGCCAGCAGCTCGTCGACTAGCGGCCCCACAGATACGCAGTATTTT	CASSSSTSGPTDTQYF
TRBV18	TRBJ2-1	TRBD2	TGTGCCAGCTCACCGGGACTAGGAGGCGATGAGCAGTTCTTC	CASSPGLGGDEQFF
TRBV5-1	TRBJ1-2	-	TGCGCCACCCGGGGGGAAGGAGGCTACACCTTC	CATRGEGGYTF
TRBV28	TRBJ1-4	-	TGTGCCAGCAGTGGCCCAGGGGCGATTAATGAAAAACTGTTTTTT	CASSGPGAINEKLFF
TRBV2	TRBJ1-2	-	TGTGCCAGCAGCCCGGACAGTAACTATGGCTACACCTTC	CASSPDSNYGYTF
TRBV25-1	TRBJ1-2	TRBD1	TGCGCCAGCAGTGCCCAAACAGGGGACGGGGCTGGCTACACCTTC	CASSAQTGDGAGYTF
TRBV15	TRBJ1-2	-	TGTGCCACCAGCAGAGAGGAGGGAGATGGCTACACCTTC	CATSREEGDGYTF
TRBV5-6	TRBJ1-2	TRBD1	TGTGCCAGCAGAGGACAGGGGGTCGATTATGGCTACACCTTC	CASRGQGVDYGYTF
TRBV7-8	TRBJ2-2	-	TGTGCCAGCAGCTTAGTGGGGGGGGCGCACGGGGAGCTGTTTTTT	CASSLVGGAHGELFF
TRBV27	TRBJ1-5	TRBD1	TGTGCCAGCAGTCCCGGGACAGGAGGGCATCAGCCCCAGCATTTT	CASSPGTGGHQPQHF
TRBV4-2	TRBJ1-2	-	TGTGCCAGCAGAGGGTCGACAGGCTATGGCTACACCTTC	CASRGSTGYGYTF
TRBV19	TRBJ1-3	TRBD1	TGTGCCAGTAGTATATCCCCCGGGACAGGGGATACCTCTGGAAACACCATATATTTT	CASSISPGTGDTSGNTIYF
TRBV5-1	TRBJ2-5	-	TGCGCCAGCAGCTTGGATAGTGAAGAGACCCAGTACTTC	CASSLDSEETQYF
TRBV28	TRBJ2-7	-	TGTGCCAGCAGCCCGGACAGAGTCTCCTACGAGCAGTACTTC	CASSPDRVSYEQYF
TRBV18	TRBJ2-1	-	TGTGCCAGCTCCCCCTCCCGACAGGACAATGAGCAGTTCTTC	CASSPSRQDNEQFF
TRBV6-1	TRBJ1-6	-	TGTGCCAGCAGTGAGGTGGGACAAGCAAATTCACCCCTCCACTTT	CASSEVGQANSPLHF
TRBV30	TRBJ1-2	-	TGTGCCGGGAGTTCCGCTTTAGGGGTTAGGAGTGGCTACACCTTC	CAGSSALGVRSGYTF
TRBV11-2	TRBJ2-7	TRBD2	TGTGCCAGCAGCTCACTAGCGGGAGGGTACGAGCAGTACTTC	CASSSLAGGYEQYF
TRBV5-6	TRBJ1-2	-	TGTGCCAGCAGGGCTGGCTATGGCTACACCTTC	CASRAGYGYTF
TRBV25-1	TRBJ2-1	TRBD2	TGTGCCAGCAGTCCAAGCGGGGGGAATGAGCAGTTCTTC	CASSPSGGNEQFF
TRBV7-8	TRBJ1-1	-	TGTGCCAGCAGCCTCGACACAAGGACACCTGAAGCTTTCTTT	CASSLDTRTPEAFF
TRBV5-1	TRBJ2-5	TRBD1	TGCGCCAGCAGCTTAATACAGGGGGGAGAGACCCAGTACTTC	CASSLIQGGETQYF
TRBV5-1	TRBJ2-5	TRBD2	TGCGCCAGCAGAAGCGGGGGCGTTGAGACCCAGTACTTC	CASRSGGVETQYF
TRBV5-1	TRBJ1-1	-	TGCGCCAGCAGCTTTGGGGGGACGATAGGGGTGGACACTGAAGCTTTCTTT	CASSFGGTIGVDTEAFF
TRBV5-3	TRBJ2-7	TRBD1	TGTGCCAGAAGCCCTGTGGTGGACAGGTGGTACGACGAGCAGTACTTC	CARSPVVDRWYDEQYF
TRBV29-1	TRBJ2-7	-	TGCAGCGTTGCCTCCGGGGAGCACGAGCAGTACTTC	CSVASGEHEQYF
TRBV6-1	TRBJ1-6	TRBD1	TGTGCCAGCTCTAGAACAGGGGGCTATAATTCACCCCTCCACTTT	CASSRTGGYNSPLHF
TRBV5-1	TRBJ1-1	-	TGCGCCAGCAGCACTGAAGGGGGTGGGGGCACTGAAGCTTTCTTT	CASSTEGGGGTEAFF
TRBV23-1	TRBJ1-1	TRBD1	TGCGCCAGCAGTCAATCGATCCCACCGACAGGGGGCACTGAAGCTTTCTTT	CASSQSIPPTGGTEAFF
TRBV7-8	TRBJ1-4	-	TGTGCCAGCAGCTGGGGGACAAGGGGAGAAAAACTGTTTTTT	CASSWGTRGEKLFF
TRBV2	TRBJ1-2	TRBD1	TGTGCCAGCAGTGGGGACAGGGGCGGCTATGGCTACACCTTC	CASSGDRGGYGYTF
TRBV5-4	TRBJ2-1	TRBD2	TGTGCCAGCAGCTTAACAAGCGGGGGGTACAATGAGCAGTTCTTC	CASSLTSGGYNEQFF
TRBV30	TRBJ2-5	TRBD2	TGTGCCTGGACTAGCGGGGGGTCGGGGGAGACCCAGTACTTC	CAWTSGGSGETQYF
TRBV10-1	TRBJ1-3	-	TGCGCCAGCAGTGAGTTCGGTACGGCCGGGAACACCATATATTTT	CASSEFGTAGNTIYF
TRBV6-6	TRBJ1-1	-	TGTGCCAGCAGTTATGCGACAGAGAATGAAGCTTTCTTT	CASSYATENEAFF
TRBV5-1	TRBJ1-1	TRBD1	TGCGCCAGCAGCCCGGGGACAGCCATAAACACTGAAGCTTTCTTT	CASSPGTAINTEAFF
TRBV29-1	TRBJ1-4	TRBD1	TGCAGCGTTAGGGGACAGGGTAATGAAAAACTGTTTTTT	CSVRGQGNEKLFF
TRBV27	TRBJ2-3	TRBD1	TGTGCCAGCAGCTCTATCAGGGGGGATACGCAGTATTTT	CASSSIRGDTQYF
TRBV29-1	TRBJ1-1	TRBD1	TGCAGCGTATCGAGCCGGGTTATTGACAGGGATCTTTGGAACACTGAAGCTTTCTTT	CSVSSRVIDRDLWNTEAFF
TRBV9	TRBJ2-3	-	TGTGCCAGCAGCGTAGAAACCGGGACTCACACAGATACGCAGTATTTT	CASSVETGTHTDTQYF
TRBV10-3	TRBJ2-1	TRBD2	TGTGCCATCAGTGAGTCAAGGGCTAGCGGGAGTGGTAGCAATGAGCAGTTCTTC	CAISESRASGSGSNEQFF
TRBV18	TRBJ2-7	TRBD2	TGTGCCAGCTCACCGGGCGGGAGTCCCTACGAGCAGTACTTC	CASSPGGSPYEQYF
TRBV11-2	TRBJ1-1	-	TGTGCCAGCAGCTTGGACACCCATGAAGCTTTCTTT	CASSLDTHEAFF
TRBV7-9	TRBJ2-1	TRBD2	TGTGCCAGCAGTCCCAGCGGGGGGGCCCTGAGCTCCTACAATGAGCAGTTCTTC	CASSPSGGALSSYNEQFF
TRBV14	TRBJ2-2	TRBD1	TGTGCCAGCAGCCACCGGGGACAGCTGGCCTCGAACACCGGGGAGCTGTTTTTT	CASSHRGQLASNTGELFF
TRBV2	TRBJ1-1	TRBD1	TGTGCCAGCAGTCGGACAGGGGACACTGAAGCTTTCTTT	CASSRTGDTEAFF
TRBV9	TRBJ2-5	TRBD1	TGTGCCAGCAGCCCAGGACAGGGGGTGTTAGAGACCCAGTACTTC	CASSPGQGVLETQYF
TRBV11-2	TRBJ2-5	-	TGTGCCAGCAGCCCCAGGATTTATGAGACCCAGTACTTC	CASSPRIYETQYF
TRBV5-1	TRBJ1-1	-	TGCGCCAGCAGCGTTGCAGTAAGACGGTCGAGGGACACTGAAGCTTTCTTT	CASSVAVRRSRDTEAFF
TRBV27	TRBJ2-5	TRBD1	TGTGCCAGCAGAACCACAGGGGGCGAAGAGACCCAGTACTTC	CASRTTGGEETQYF
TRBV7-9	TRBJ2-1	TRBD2	TGTGCCAGCAGCAAGTTAGCGGGAGGGGGGGATGAGCAGTTCTTC	CASSKLAGGGDEQFF